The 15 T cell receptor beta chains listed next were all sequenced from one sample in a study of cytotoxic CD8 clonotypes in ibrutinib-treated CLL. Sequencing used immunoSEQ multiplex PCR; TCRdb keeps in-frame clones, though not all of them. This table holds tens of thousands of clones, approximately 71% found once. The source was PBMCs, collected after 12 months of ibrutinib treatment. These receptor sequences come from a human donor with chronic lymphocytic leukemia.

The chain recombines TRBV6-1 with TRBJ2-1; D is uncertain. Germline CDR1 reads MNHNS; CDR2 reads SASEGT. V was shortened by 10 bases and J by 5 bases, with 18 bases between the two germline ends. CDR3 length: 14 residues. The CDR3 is CAIPSFEINNEQFF. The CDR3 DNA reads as TGTGCCATTCCATCCTTTGAGATCAACAATGAGCAGTTCTTC.

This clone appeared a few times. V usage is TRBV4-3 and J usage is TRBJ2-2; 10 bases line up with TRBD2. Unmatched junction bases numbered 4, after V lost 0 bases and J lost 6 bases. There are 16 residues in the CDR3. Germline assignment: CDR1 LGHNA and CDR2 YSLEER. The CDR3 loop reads CASSQDTTSGPGELFF. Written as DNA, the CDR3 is TGCGCCAGCAGCCAAGATACGACTAGCGGGCCCGGGGAGCTGTTTTTT.

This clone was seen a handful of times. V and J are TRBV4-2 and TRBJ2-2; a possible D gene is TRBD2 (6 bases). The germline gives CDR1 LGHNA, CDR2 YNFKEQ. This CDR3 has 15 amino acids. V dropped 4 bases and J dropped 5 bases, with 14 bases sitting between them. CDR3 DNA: TGTGCCAGCAGCCCGCGGGACCTTACAACCGGGGAGCTGTTTTTT. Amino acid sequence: CASSPRDLTTGELFF.

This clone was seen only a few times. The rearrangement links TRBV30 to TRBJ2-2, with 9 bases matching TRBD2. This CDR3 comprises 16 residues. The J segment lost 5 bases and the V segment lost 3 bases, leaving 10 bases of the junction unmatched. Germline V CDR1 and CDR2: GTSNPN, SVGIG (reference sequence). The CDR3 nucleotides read TGTGCCTGGAGCCCCCCGGGGAGCGGGAGGACCGGGGAGCTGTTTTTT. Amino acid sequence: CAWSPPGSGRTGELFF.

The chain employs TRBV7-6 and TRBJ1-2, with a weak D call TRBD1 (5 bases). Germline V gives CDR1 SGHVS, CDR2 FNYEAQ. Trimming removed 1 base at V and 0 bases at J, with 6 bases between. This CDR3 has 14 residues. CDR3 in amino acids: CASSLDRSNYGYTF. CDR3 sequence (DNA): TGTGCCAGCAGCTTAGACAGGTCTAACTATGGCTACACCTTC. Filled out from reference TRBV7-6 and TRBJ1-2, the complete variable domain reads GAGVSQSPRYKVTKRGQDVALRCDPISGHVSLYWYRQALGQGPEFLTYFNYEAQQDKSGLPNDRFSAERPEGSISTLTIQRTEQRDSAMYRCASSLDRSNYGYTFGSGTRLTVV.

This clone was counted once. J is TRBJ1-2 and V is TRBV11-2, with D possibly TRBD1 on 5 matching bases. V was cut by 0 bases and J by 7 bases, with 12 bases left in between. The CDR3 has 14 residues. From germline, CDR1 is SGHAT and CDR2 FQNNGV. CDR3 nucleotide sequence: TGTGCCAGCAGCTTAGATGAGCAGAGGGGTGGCTACACCTTC. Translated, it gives CASSLDEQRGGYTF.

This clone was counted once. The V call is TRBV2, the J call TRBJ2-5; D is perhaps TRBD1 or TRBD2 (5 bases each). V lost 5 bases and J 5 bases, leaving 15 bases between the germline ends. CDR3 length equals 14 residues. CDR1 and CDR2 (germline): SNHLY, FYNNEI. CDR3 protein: CASSLRGPGETQYF. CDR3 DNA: TGTGCCAGCAGTCTCCGGGGCCCCGGGGAGACCCAGTACTTC.

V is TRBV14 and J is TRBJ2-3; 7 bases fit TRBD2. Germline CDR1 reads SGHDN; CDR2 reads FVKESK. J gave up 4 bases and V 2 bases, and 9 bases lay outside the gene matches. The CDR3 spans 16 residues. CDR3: CASSQWAREYPDTQYF. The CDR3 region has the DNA TGTGCCAGCAGCCAATGGGCGCGGGAGTATCCAGATACGCAGTATTTT.

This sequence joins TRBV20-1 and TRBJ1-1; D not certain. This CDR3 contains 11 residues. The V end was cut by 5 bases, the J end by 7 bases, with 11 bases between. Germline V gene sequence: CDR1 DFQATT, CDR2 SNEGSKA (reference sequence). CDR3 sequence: CSAYSPDEAFF. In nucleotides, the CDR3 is TGCAGTGCTTACTCACCCGATGAAGCTTTCTTT.

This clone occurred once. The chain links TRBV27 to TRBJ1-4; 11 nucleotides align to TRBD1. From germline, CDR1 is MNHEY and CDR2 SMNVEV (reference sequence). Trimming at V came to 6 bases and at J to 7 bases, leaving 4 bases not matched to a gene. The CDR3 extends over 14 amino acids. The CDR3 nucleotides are TGTGCCAGCAGACCGGGACAGGGGGGTGAAAAACTGTTTTTT. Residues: CASRPGQGGEKLFF. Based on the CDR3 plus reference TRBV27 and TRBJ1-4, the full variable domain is EAQVTQNPRYLITVTGKKLTVTCSQNMNHEYMSWYRQDPGLGLRQIYYSMNVEVTDKGDVPEGYKVSRKEKRNFPLILESPSPNQTSLYFCASRPGQGGEKLFFGSGTQLSVL.

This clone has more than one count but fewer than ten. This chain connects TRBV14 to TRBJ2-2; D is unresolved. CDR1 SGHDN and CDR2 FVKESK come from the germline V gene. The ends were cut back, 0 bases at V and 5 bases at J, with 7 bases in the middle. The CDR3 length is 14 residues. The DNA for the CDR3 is TGTGCCAGCAGCCAAGATCTAGGGACCGGGGAGCTGTTTTTT. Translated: CASSQDLGTGELFF.

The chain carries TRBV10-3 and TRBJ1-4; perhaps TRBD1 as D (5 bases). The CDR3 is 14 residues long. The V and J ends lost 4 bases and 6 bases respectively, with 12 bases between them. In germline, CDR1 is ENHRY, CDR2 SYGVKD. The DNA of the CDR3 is TGTGCCATCAGTGGGAGCACAGGAGATGAAAAACTGTTTTTT. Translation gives CAISGSTGDEKLFF.

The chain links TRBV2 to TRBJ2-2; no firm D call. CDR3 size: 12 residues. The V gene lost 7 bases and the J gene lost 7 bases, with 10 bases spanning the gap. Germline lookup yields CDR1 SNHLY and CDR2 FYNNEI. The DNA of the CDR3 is TGTGCCAGCACCGAAGTTCGCGGGGAGCTGTTTTTT. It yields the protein CASTEVRGELFF.

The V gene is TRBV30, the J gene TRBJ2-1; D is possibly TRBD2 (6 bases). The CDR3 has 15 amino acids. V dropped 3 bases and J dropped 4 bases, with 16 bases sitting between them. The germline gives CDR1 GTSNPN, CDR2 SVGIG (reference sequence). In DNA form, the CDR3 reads TGTGCCTGGAGAACGGGACTCTTAATTTACAATGAGCAGTTCTTC. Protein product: CAWRTGLLIYNEQFF.

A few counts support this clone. In DNA, the CDR3 is TGTGCCAGCAGTGAACGACAGTCCTATGGCTACACCTTC. This codes for CASSERQSYGYTF. The chain carries TRBV6-1 and TRBJ1-2, with a possible D match to TRBD1 (5 bases). This CDR3 is 13 amino acids long. Deletions cut 2 bases from V and 4 bases from J, with 8 bases between. The germline CDR1 and CDR2 sequences are MNHNS and SASEGT.